A selection of T cell receptor beta chains follows, all from one sample in a study of shared clonotypes between healthy human individuals. Assay used: immunoSEQ multiplex PCR; TCRdb lists only in-frame clones, some missing. The table includes over 100,000 clones, more than 65% detected once. Sequencing was performed on memory CD8+ T cells sorted from blood. The receptors shown here come from a woman in her 30s in good health. Each CDR3 is given with its conserved first and last residue. The D gene is left open where the match is weak. The size of a clone is reported for some rows only, either as once, few or many, or as a class for expanded clones.

abundance: many
j_gene: TRBJ2-1
d_gene: .
v_gene: TRBV6-5
CDR3nt: TGTGCCAGCAGTTACGGAGGACTTAGTGAGCAGTTCTTC
CDR3aa: CASSYGGLSEQFF

abundance: many
j_gene: TRBJ2-1
d_gene: .
v_gene: TRBV9
CDR3nt: TGTGCCAGTCAGGGTCGGTCCTACAATGAGCAGTTCTTC
CDR3aa: CASQGRSYNEQFF

abundance: .
j_gene: TRBJ1-2
d_gene: .
v_gene: TRBV30
CDR3nt: TGTGCCTGGAGTGTACCTGGGCAGCTACGCTATGGCTACACCTTC
CDR3aa: CAWSVPGQLRYGYTF

abundance: once
j_gene: TRBJ2-2
d_gene: .
v_gene: TRBV15
CDR3nt: TGTGCCACCAGCAGAGATCGGGCCAACGCGAACACCGGGGAGCTGTTTTTT
CDR3aa: CATSRDRANANTGELFF

abundance: .
j_gene: TRBJ2-7
d_gene: .
v_gene: TRBV14
CDR3nt: TGTGCCAGCAGCTGGGCCTACAGGGAATCAGACGAGCAGTACTTC
CDR3aa: CASSWAYRESDEQYF

abundance: many
j_gene: TRBJ2-3
d_gene: .
v_gene: TRBV6-4
CDR3nt: TGTGCCAGCAGTGCAGGAGATTCAGATACGCAGTATTTT
CDR3aa: CASSAGDSDTQYF

abundance: few
j_gene: TRBJ1-2
d_gene: .
v_gene: TRBV27
CDR3nt: TGTGCCAGCAGTTTAACTGGCAGGGCAATAGATGGCTACACCTTC
CDR3aa: CASSLTGRAIDGYTF

abundance: .
j_gene: TRBJ2-7
d_gene: TRBD1
v_gene: TRBV6-1
CDR3nt: TGTGCCAGCAGTGAAGCGACAGGGGGCTCCTACGAGCAGTACTTC
CDR3aa: CASSEATGGSYEQYF

abundance: .
j_gene: TRBJ1-2
d_gene: .
v_gene: TRBV28
CDR3nt: TGTGCCAGCAGTTCCGGACACTATGGCTACACCTTC
CDR3aa: CASSSGHYGYTF

abundance: .
j_gene: TRBJ2-5
d_gene: .
v_gene: TRBV28
CDR3nt: TGTGCCAGCAGCCGTGGCCGGCTACGTCCAGAGACCCAGTACTTC
CDR3aa: CASSRGRLRPETQYF

abundance: .
j_gene: TRBJ2-5
d_gene: TRBD1
v_gene: TRBV28
CDR3nt: TGTGCCAGCAGTCCATACCCCCCCCCGGGACAGGGGCGAAAGTACCAAGAGACCCAGTACTTC
CDR3aa: CASSPYPPPGQGRKYQETQYF

abundance: .
j_gene: TRBJ2-7
d_gene: TRBD2
v_gene: TRBV19
CDR3nt: TGTGCCAGTGGACTAGCGGGGAACTCCTACGAGCAGTACTTC
CDR3aa: CASGLAGNSYEQYF

abundance: .
j_gene: TRBJ1-2
d_gene: TRBD1
v_gene: TRBV7-6
CDR3nt: TGTGCCAGCAGCCCCGGGACAGCCCTGAGCTACACCTTC
CDR3aa: CASSPGTALSYTF

abundance: .
j_gene: TRBJ2-4
d_gene: TRBD1
v_gene: TRBV25-1
CDR3nt: TGTGCCAGCAGTGAAAGGACAGGGGGCTTTGGGGCCAAAAACATTCAGTACTTC
CDR3aa: CASSERTGGFGAKNIQYF

abundance: .
j_gene: TRBJ2-1
d_gene: TRBD1
v_gene: TRBV10-3
CDR3nt: TGTGCCATCAGTGAGGTGGGGACAGGGGGGAGCTATGAGCAGTTCTTC
CDR3aa: CAISEVGTGGSYEQFF

abundance: few
j_gene: TRBJ1-1
d_gene: TRBD1
v_gene: TRBV7-9
CDR3nt: TGTGCCAGCAGCCCGACAGGGGTTGAGGCTGAAGCTTTCTTT
CDR3aa: CASSPTGVEAEAFF

abundance: few
j_gene: TRBJ1-1
d_gene: .
v_gene: TRBV7-6
CDR3nt: TGTGCCAGCAGCTTACACGGGGAGACTGAAGCTTTCTTT
CDR3aa: CASSLHGETEAFF

abundance: .
j_gene: TRBJ1-2
d_gene: .
v_gene: TRBV27
CDR3nt: TGTGCCAGCAAGAGGACAGATCTGGAGCTAAACTATGGCTACACCTTC
CDR3aa: CASKRTDLELNYGYTF

abundance: many
j_gene: TRBJ2-3
d_gene: .
v_gene: TRBV6-5
CDR3nt: TGTGCCAGCAGTACCCTGGGGGGAGAATCAGATACGCAGTATTTT
CDR3aa: CASSTLGGESDTQYF

abundance: .
j_gene: TRBJ1-5
d_gene: .
v_gene: TRBV25-1
CDR3nt: TGTGCCAGCAGTGAAGGGGAGGGGCTGCAGGAGGGTCAGCCCCAGCATTTT
CDR3aa: CASSEGEGLQEGQPQHF

abundance: .
j_gene: TRBJ2-1
d_gene: .
v_gene: TRBV6-1
CDR3nt: TGTGCCAGCAAACGGGGGACCAGCGAGCAGTTCTTC
CDR3aa: CASKRGTSEQFF

abundance: few
j_gene: TRBJ2-7
d_gene: TRBD1
v_gene: TRBV19
CDR3nt: TGTGCCAGTAGTAGTACCGGGACAGGCCACTACGAGCAGTACTTC
CDR3aa: CASSSTGTGHYEQYF

abundance: .
j_gene: TRBJ1-2
d_gene: .
v_gene: TRBV28
CDR3nt: TGTGCCAGCACCCCGGACGGAAACTATGGCTACACCTTC
CDR3aa: CASTPDGNYGYTF

abundance: once
j_gene: TRBJ1-3
d_gene: .
v_gene: TRBV28
CDR3nt: TGTGCCAGCAGTTTATCTGGCAGCCACTTCTCTGGAAACACCATATATTTT
CDR3aa: CASSLSGSHFSGNTIYF

abundance: .
j_gene: TRBJ1-5
d_gene: .
v_gene: TRBV5-1
CDR3nt: TGCGCCAGCAGCCTGTCTTGGGACCAGCCCCAGCATTTT
CDR3aa: CASSLSWDQPQHF

abundance: .
j_gene: TRBJ2-2
d_gene: TRBD2
v_gene: TRBV28
CDR3nt: TGTGCCAGCAGTATTCTAGGACTAGCGGGAGGGGCGAACACCGGGGAGCTGTTTTTT
CDR3aa: CASSILGLAGGANTGELFF

abundance: .
j_gene: TRBJ1-1
d_gene: .
v_gene: TRBV19
CDR3nt: TGTGCCAGTAGTATGGGGGGGGAGAACACTGAAGCTTTCTTT
CDR3aa: CASSMGGENTEAFF

abundance: many
j_gene: TRBJ2-6
d_gene: .
v_gene: TRBV6-1
CDR3nt: TGTGCCAGCAGTGAATGGGTGGGATACCACTCTGGGGCCAACGTCCTGACTTTC
CDR3aa: CASSEWVGYHSGANVLTF

abundance: many
j_gene: TRBJ1-1
d_gene: .
v_gene: TRBV6-1
CDR3nt: TGTGCCAGCAGTGACAGGGAGAACACTGAAGCTTTCTTT
CDR3aa: CASSDRENTEAFF

abundance: once
j_gene: TRBJ2-7
d_gene: .
v_gene: TRBV5-4
CDR3nt: TGTGCCAGCAGCTTTGACAACTACGAGCAGTACTTC
CDR3aa: CASSFDNYEQYF

abundance: .
j_gene: TRBJ2-1
d_gene: TRBD2
v_gene: TRBV2
CDR3nt: TGTGCCACCTTTACGAGGACTAGCGGACTATCGGAGCAGTTCTTC
CDR3aa: CATFTRTSGLSEQFF

abundance: .
j_gene: TRBJ1-4
d_gene: TRBD1
v_gene: TRBV10-1
CDR3nt: TGCGCCAGCGGGACAGGGGGCTGGAATGAAAAACTGTTTTTT
CDR3aa: CASGTGGWNEKLFF

abundance: .
j_gene: TRBJ1-2
d_gene: TRBD1
v_gene: TRBV28
CDR3nt: TGTGCCAGCAGTTCACAGGGGGGGAACTATGGCTACACCTTC
CDR3aa: CASSSQGGNYGYTF

abundance: .
j_gene: TRBJ2-5
d_gene: .
v_gene: TRBV25-1
CDR3nt: TGTGCCAGCAGTGAATTGGAGTTTGAAGAGACCCAGTACTTC
CDR3aa: CASSELEFEETQYF

abundance: .
j_gene: TRBJ2-7
d_gene: .
v_gene: TRBV6-6
CDR3nt: TGTGCCAGCAGTTACTCTGTGCTTTCCTACGAGCAGTACTTC
CDR3aa: CASSYSVLSYEQYF

abundance: .
j_gene: TRBJ2-5
d_gene: TRBD1
v_gene: TRBV2
CDR3nt: TGTGCCAGCGTGGGGGGACAGGTGTTCCAAGAGACCCAGTACTTC
CDR3aa: CASVGGQVFQETQYF

abundance: .
j_gene: TRBJ2-5
d_gene: .
v_gene: TRBV25-1
CDR3nt: TGTGCCAGCAGTGACAGGGACACCGAAGAGACCCAGTACTTC
CDR3aa: CASSDRDTEETQYF

abundance: .
j_gene: TRBJ2-7
d_gene: .
v_gene: TRBV6-5
CDR3nt: TGTGCCAGCAGTTACTCGTACAGGTACGAGCAGTACTTC
CDR3aa: CASSYSYRYEQYF

abundance: few
j_gene: TRBJ2-7
d_gene: .
v_gene: TRBV27
CDR3nt: TGTGCCAGCGGCTACGAGCAGTACTTC
CDR3aa: CASGYEQYF

abundance: .
j_gene: TRBJ2-1
d_gene: TRBD2
v_gene: TRBV19
CDR3nt: TGTGCCAGTATCATCGGGGGGGAAGGGTCCTACAATGAGCAGTTCTTC
CDR3aa: CASIIGGEGSYNEQFF

abundance: once
j_gene: TRBJ1-5
d_gene: TRBD1
v_gene: TRBV30
CDR3nt: TGTGCCTGGGGGACAGGCTTGGGCAATCAGCCCCAGCATTTT
CDR3aa: CAWGTGLGNQPQHF

abundance: .
j_gene: TRBJ1-6
d_gene: TRBD1
v_gene: TRBV14
CDR3nt: TGTGCCAGCAGCCAAGCACAGGGGGGCAATTCACCCCTCCACTTT
CDR3aa: CASSQAQGGNSPLHF

abundance: .
j_gene: TRBJ2-7
d_gene: TRBD1
v_gene: TRBV5-1
CDR3nt: TGCGCCAGCAGCTTTGGGTTGGGGACAGGGCAATCCTACGAGCAGTACTTC
CDR3aa: CASSFGLGTGQSYEQYF

abundance: .
j_gene: TRBJ1-1
d_gene: .
v_gene: TRBV5-1
CDR3nt: TGCGCCAGCAGCGGAAACTACAAGGGCCGGGAAGCTTTCTTT
CDR3aa: CASSGNYKGREAFF

abundance: .
j_gene: TRBJ2-7
d_gene: .
v_gene: TRBV5-8
CDR3nt: TGTGCCAGCAGCTTGTTCGTGTTGGAAGGACAGACATACGAGCAGTACTTC
CDR3aa: CASSLFVLEGQTYEQYF

abundance: many
j_gene: TRBJ1-2
d_gene: .
v_gene: TRBV27
CDR3nt: TGTGCCAGCAGTACGACAGGAGAGGGTAACTATGGCTACACCTTC
CDR3aa: CASSTTGEGNYGYTF

abundance: .
j_gene: TRBJ2-2
d_gene: .
v_gene: TRBV18
CDR3nt: TGTGCCAGCTCATCAGGAGCGGAAGCGAACACCGGGGAGCTGTTTTTT
CDR3aa: CASSSGAEANTGELFF

abundance: .
j_gene: TRBJ2-7
d_gene: .
v_gene: TRBV5-1
CDR3nt: TGCGCCAGCAGCTTGGTGGACGGGGGCGAGCAGTACTTC
CDR3aa: CASSLVDGGEQYF

abundance: .
j_gene: TRBJ1-1
d_gene: .
v_gene: TRBV11-2
CDR3nt: TGTGCCAGCAGCTTTGTAGGGGATGCTTTCTTT
CDR3aa: CASSFVGDAFF

abundance: .
j_gene: TRBJ1-2
d_gene: .
v_gene: TRBV6-6
CDR3nt: TGTGCCAGCAGTCCCGGGAACGCAGAGGGCTACACCTTC
CDR3aa: CASSPGNAEGYTF

abundance: .
j_gene: TRBJ1-1
d_gene: .
v_gene: TRBV5-1
CDR3nt: TGCGCCAGCAGCTTTGGGGGGATGGTCAACACTGAAGCTTTCTTT
CDR3aa: CASSFGGMVNTEAFF

abundance: once
j_gene: TRBJ2-1
d_gene: .
v_gene: TRBV5-4
CDR3nt: TGTGCCAGCAGCTTGTTACGGAGCTCCTACAATGAGCAGTTCTTC
CDR3aa: CASSLLRSSYNEQFF

abundance: .
j_gene: TRBJ1-3
d_gene: .
v_gene: TRBV11-2
CDR3nt: TGTGCCAGCAGCTTTAACAGGGCCTCTGGAAACACCATATATTTT
CDR3aa: CASSFNRASGNTIYF

abundance: once
j_gene: TRBJ1-6
d_gene: .
v_gene: TRBV25-1
CDR3nt: TGTGCCAGCAGTGAGAACAGCTACCATTCACCCCTCCACTTT
CDR3aa: CASSENSYHSPLHF

abundance: few
j_gene: TRBJ2-7
d_gene: TRBD2
v_gene: TRBV6-5
CDR3nt: TGTGCCAGCATGTTTAGCGGGAGCAGTGGCGAGCAGTACTTC
CDR3aa: CASMFSGSSGEQYF

abundance: .
j_gene: TRBJ2-1
d_gene: TRBD2
v_gene: TRBV4-1
CDR3nt: TGCGCCAGCAGCCAAGATCTCGGGACTAGCGGCCCCAGCTCCTACAATGAGCAGTTCTTC
CDR3aa: CASSQDLGTSGPSSYNEQFF